This entry lists 6 T cell receptor beta chains sequenced from one sample in a study of blood T cells in healthy people across ages. The second PCR ran about 6 to 12 cycles with a sample-barcoded 5' primer and J-beta primers. TCRdb analysed the 5' RACE reads with MiXCR anew, one entry per CDR3 protein. The table has roughly 1.7 million distinct CDR3 sequences, about 35% seen once. The sequenced material came from blood. The receptors here all came from a woman aged 25 to 39 in good health.

V and J are TRBV9 and TRBJ2-1, with D maybe TRBD2 (6 bases). This CDR3 has 15 amino acids. The ends were cut back, 4 bases at V and 10 bases at J, with 21 bases in the middle. Germline CDR1 is SGDLS and CDR2 is YYNGEE. Here the CDR3 DNA reads TGTGCCAGCAGCCCCAATCCGGGACTTCTTTTGGAGCAGTTCTTC. It translates to CASSPNPGLLLEQFF.

The CDR3 DNA sequence: TGTGCCATCGGTCCAGGGAAAGAGACCCAGTACTTC. This codes for CAIGPGKETQYF. This chain connects TRBV10-3 to TRBJ2-5, with D possibly being TRBD1 (5 bases). Germline CDR1 and CDR2: ENHRY and SYGVKD. The V and J ends lost 8 bases and 3 bases respectively, with 10 bases between them. This CDR3 has 12 amino acids.

The V and J genes are TRBV12-3 or TRBV12-4 and TRBJ1-5; TRBD1 matches 8 bases. The CDR3 is 14 amino acids. V trimming: 6 bases; J trimming: 4 bases; junction bases outside the gene matches: 5. The CDR3 spells CASRMGQDNQPQHF. As DNA, the CDR3 is TGTGCCAGCAGAATGGGACAGGATAATCAGCCCCAGCATTTT.

This chain uses TRBV28 with TRBJ1-5; 9 bases fit TRBD1. The J segment lost 2 bases and the V segment lost 6 bases, leaving 14 bases of the junction unmatched. The CDR3 totals 18 residues. Germline lookup yields CDR1 MDHEN and CDR2 SYDVKM. CDR3 amino acids: CASSSDRGVLSRNQPQHF. In nucleotides, the CDR3 is TGTGCCAGCAGCTCGGACAGGGGAGTGCTTTCGCGCAATCAGCCCCAGCATTTT. Supplemented by reference TRBV28 and TRBJ1-5, the full variable domain reads DVKVTQSSRYLVKRTGEKVFLECVQDMDHENMFWYRQDPGLGLRLIYFSYDVKMKEKGDIPEGYSVSREKKERFSLILESASTNQTSMYLCASSSDRGVLSRNQPQHFGDGTRLSIL.

In its sample, this clonotype was seen many times. This sequence joins TRBV29-1 and TRBJ2-1, with a possible D match to TRBD2 (6 bases). CDR3 size: 13 residues. Germline CDR1 and CDR2: SQVTM and ANQGSEA. Trimming took off 3 bases at V and 10 bases at J, with 16 bases between the two ends. The CDR3 nucleotides are TGCAGCGTTGAGCGTGACGGAGGGCGAGAGCAGTTCTTC. This encodes CSVERDGGREQFF.

V and J are TRBV6-1 and TRBJ2-1; 7 bases align to TRBD2. From germline, CDR1 is MNHNS and CDR2 SASEGT. The CDR3 has 15 amino acids. Trimming cost V 7 bases and J 4 bases; bases outside gene matches: 10. In DNA, the CDR3 is TGTGCCAGCACCCCCCCAGCGGGGCCATACAATGAGCAGTTCTTC. Protein product: CASTPPAGPYNEQFF.